This is a list of T cell receptor beta chains from one sample in a study of control samples from healthy donors and cancer patients. Produced via immunoSEQ multiplex PCR; TCRdb's table is partial and in-frame only. Among roughly 160,000 clones listed, around 88% were seen once. The sequenced material came from blood. Receptor source: a woman aged 25 to 39 in good health. Each CDR3 is given with its conserved first and last residue. Fields, in order: V gene, CDR3 length, D gene, J gene, clone size, CDR3 protein, CDR3 DNA. A D gene is named only where the DNA matches it firmly. The size field is filled for only some rows; it gives once, few, many or a size class.

TRBV6-5	16	.	TRBJ1-6	.	CASSYRLGGNNSPLHF	TGTGCCAGCAGTTACCGGCTAGGGGGGAACAATTCACCCCTCCACTTT
TRBV7-9	13	.	TRBJ1-1	.	CASSLQLNTEAFF	TGTGCCAGCAGCTTACAGTTGAACACTGAAGCTTTCTTT
TRBV11-2	16	.	TRBJ1-2	once	CASSLDSDPRHYGYTF	TGTGCCAGCAGCTTAGATTCTGATCCGCGGCACTATGGCTACACCTTC
TRBV4-2	14	.	TRBJ1-1	.	CASSRSQGSTEAFF	TGTGCCAGCAGCCGATCGCAGGGGTCCACTGAAGCTTTCTTT
TRBV19	16	TRBD1	TRBJ2-2	.	CASKRKGTGGTGELFF	TGTGCCAGCAAAAGGAAGGGGACAGGGGGCACCGGGGAGCTGTTTTTT
TRBV6-6	15	.	TRBJ2-6	.	CASSFSTSGANVLTF	TGTGCCAGCAGTTTTTCAACCTCTGGGGCCAACGTCCTGACTTTC
TRBV27	15	TRBD1	TRBJ2-3	.	CASSSGQGVTDTQYF	TGTGCCAGCAGTTCCGGACAGGGGGTAACAGATACGCAGTATTTT
TRBV24-1	16	.	TRBJ1-1	.	CATSEGRVRHIAEAFF	TGTGCCACCAGTGAGGGCAGGGTGAGGCATATAGCTGAAGCTTTCTTT
TRBV24-1	17	.	TRBJ2-5	.	CATSDPTLGTLKETQYF	TGTGCCACCAGTGACCCCACCCTCGGGACTTTAAAAGAGACCCAGTACTTC
TRBV5-4	16	.	TRBJ1-4	.	CASSLVVGEGDEKLFF	TGTGCCAGCAGCTTGGTGGTGGGTGAGGGTGATGAAAAACTGTTTTTT
TRBV25-1	15	TRBD1	TRBJ1-1	.	CASSGRTGGSTEAFF	TGTGCCAGCAGTGGTAGGACAGGGGGGTCCACTGAAGCTTTCTTT
TRBV15	14	TRBD2	TRBJ2-7	.	CATSPGLADYEQYF	TGTGCCACTTCACCGGGACTAGCGGACTACGAGCAGTACTTC
TRBV14	16	.	TRBJ2-3	.	CASSQEVWRGTDTQYF	TGTGCCAGCAGCCAAGAGGTGTGGAGGGGAACAGATACGCAGTATTTT
TRBV6-4	15	.	TRBJ2-2	.	CASSPLGGNTGELFF	TGTGCCAGCAGCCCCCTGGGGGGGAACACCGGGGAGCTGTTTTTT
TRBV11-2	13	TRBD2	TRBJ2-3	.	CASSLRGADTQYF	TGTGCCAGCAGCTTACGGGGGGCAGATACGCAGTATTTT
TRBV19	15	TRBD1	TRBJ2-3	.	CASSILGQGAQTQYF	TGTGCCAGTAGTATCTTGGGACAGGGGGCCCAGACGCAGTATTTT
TRBV5-1	17	TRBD1	TRBJ2-5	.	CASSLGLRDRVRETQYF	TGCGCCAGCAGCTTGGGTCTACGGGACAGGGTACGCGAGACCCAGTACTTC
TRBV29-1	13	.	TRBJ1-2	.	CSVERTGMGGYTF	TGCAGCGTTGAGAGAACAGGGATGGGAGGCTACACCTTC
TRBV6-6	13	.	TRBJ1-5	.	CASSYTGKQPQHF	TGTGCCAGCAGTTACACAGGGAAACAGCCCCAGCATTTT
TRBV18	15	TRBD2	TRBJ2-3	.	CASSPRKRGPDTQYF	TGTGCCAGCTCACCCCGGAAGCGGGGGCCAGATACGCAGTATTTT
TRBV10-3	13	.	TRBJ1-6	.	CAISLGGDSPLHF	TGTGCCATCAGTCTGGGGGGGGATTCACCCCTCCACTTT
TRBV19	15	.	TRBJ2-2	.	CASSQGLANTGELFF	TGTGCCAGTAGCCAGGGCCTCGCGAACACCGGGGAGCTGTTTTTT
TRBV15	16	.	TRBJ1-2	.	CATSRDTGTAAYGYTF	TGTGCCACCAGCAGGGATACCGGGACGGCGGCCTATGGCTACACCTTC
TRBV6-1	12	.	TRBJ2-1	.	CASSELNNEQFF	TGTGCCAGCAGTGAACTGAACAATGAGCAGTTCTTC
TRBV6-6	14	.	TRBJ1-1	.	CASSRQAMNTEAFF	TGTGCCAGCAGCCGACAGGCGATGAACACTGAAGCTTTCTTT
TRBV7-9	16	.	TRBJ1-2	.	CASSSWEAGANYGYTF	TGTGCCAGCAGCTCCTGGGAGGCCGGAGCTAACTATGGCTACACCTTC
TRBV10-3	14	TRBD2	TRBJ2-3	few	CAIQTSGGANTQYF	TGTGCCATACAAACTAGCGGGGGGGCGAATACGCAGTATTTT
TRBV6-1	12	.	TRBJ1-2	.	CASSEIGYGYTF	TGTGCCAGCAGTGAAATCGGGTATGGCTACACCTTC
TRBV5-5	15	.	TRBJ2-2	.	CASSLGTQGPGELFF	TGTGCCAGCAGCTTGGGGACACAGGGTCCCGGGGAGCTGTTTTTT
TRBV29-1	15	TRBD1	TRBJ2-3	once	CSVEGTGVSRGAQYF	TGCAGCGTTGAGGGGACAGGGGTGTCCAGAGGGGCGCAGTATTTT
TRBV29-1	12	.	TRBJ1-2	.	CSVEEGAVGYTF	TGCAGCGTTGAAGAGGGGGCGGTTGGCTACACCTTC
TRBV5-1	13	.	TRBJ1-2	.	CASSPGQTYGYTF	TGCGCCAGCAGCCCTGGACAGACCTATGGCTACACCTTC
TRBV6-1	16	.	TRBJ1-5	.	CASSEYGDPSNQPQHF	TGTGCCAGCAGTGAATACGGGGACCCAAGCAATCAGCCCCAGCATTTT
TRBV27	13	.	TRBJ2-7	once	CASSSYSSYEQYF	TGTGCCAGCAGTTCCTACAGTTCCTACGAGCAGTACTTC
TRBV19	20	.	TRBJ1-1	once	CASSIGGRYDLPGMDTEAFF	TGTGCCAGTAGTATAGGGGGCAGGTACGACCTCCCGGGGATGGACACTGAAGCTTTCTTT
TRBV3-1/TRBV3-2	15	TRBD1	TRBJ2-1	.	CASSQAGTGGNEQFF	TGTGCCAGCAGCCAGGCCGGGACAGGGGGAAATGAGCAGTTCTTC
TRBV12-5	19	.	TRBJ1-4	.	CASGSVDRPHPFGGIKLFF	TGTGCTAGTGGTTCGGTGGACAGACCTCATCCTTTTGGAGGTATAAAACTGTTTTTT
TRBV5-1	14	TRBD1	TRBJ1-5	.	CASSLGTGSQPQHF	TGCGCCAGCAGCTTGGGGACAGGGAGTCAGCCCCAGCATTTT
TRBV5-1	17	TRBD1	TRBJ2-2	.	CASSLGGQGGNTGELFF	TGCGCCAGCAGCTTGGGCGGACAGGGAGGGAACACCGGGGAGCTGTTTTTT
TRBV4-2	15	TRBD1	TRBJ2-2	.	CASSQGQGSTGELFF	TGTGCCAGCAGCCAAGGACAGGGATCAACCGGGGAGCTGTTTTTT
TRBV6-6	15	.	TRBJ2-7	.	CASRPADSPSHEQYF	TGTGCCAGCAGGCCTGCTGATTCCCCCTCCCACGAGCAGTACTTC
TRBV9	14	TRBD1	TRBJ1-2	.	CASSQTGDSYGYTF	TGTGCCAGCAGCCAGACAGGGGACTCTTATGGCTACACCTTC
TRBV28	15	TRBD2	TRBJ2-1	.	CASSLTSGRATEQFF	TGTGCCAGCAGTTTAACTAGCGGGAGGGCCACTGAGCAGTTCTTC
TRBV6-2/TRBV6-3	13	TRBD2	TRBJ2-2	.	CASSPGGTGELFF	TGTGCCAGCAGTCCCGGGGGGACCGGGGAGCTGTTTTTT
TRBV4-1	16	TRBD1	TRBJ1-2	.	CASSQASPGQLHGYTF	TGCGCCAGCAGCCAAGCTTCACCGGGACAGCTACATGGCTACACCTTC